The present T cell receptor (beta chain) was sequenced within a study of cytotoxic CD8 clonotypes in ibrutinib-treated CLL. Study information: Response material was collected after a median 12 months of treatment, range 6 to 36.

Study observations and caveats: Sustained-remission and progressing patients diverged in sampling times. Private clonotypes, not public ones, expanded at ibrutinib response.

The repertoire was sequenced with immunoSEQ multiplex PCR; TCRdb's copy has only in-frame clones and lacks some. The sample contains over 200,000 clones, about three quarters of which appear only once. V was cut by 1 base and J by 0 bases, with 17 bases left in between. CDR3 size: 18 residues. The V gene's germline CDR1 is SEHNR and CDR2 FQNEAQ (reference sequence). Regarding this clone: Its antigen is undetermined.

The chain combines TRBV7-9 with TRBJ2-3; D remains unclear. The source of this sequence is a human donor with chronic lymphocytic leukemia. The sequencing here drew on PBMCs, taken after 12 months of ibrutinib treatment. The CDR3 region is CASSLVGGTPSSTDTQYF. CDR3 in DNA: TGTGCCAGCAGCTTAGTGGGCGGCACTCCATCTAGCACAGATACGCAGTATTTT.